The next 3 T cell receptor beta chains were all read from a single sample in a study of CD8 T cells in Susac syndrome. RNA totalling roughly 0.45 to 1 ug underwent reverse transcription with random hexamers. In TCRdb, the immunoSEQ multiplex PCR reads were re-called with MiXCR into one record per CDR3 protein. The table lists about 240,000 distinct CDR3 sequences, 95% to 97% of them singletons, with approximately 0.1% in the top ten. Input material: CD4+ T cells from PBMCs. These TCRs come from a human donor with Susac syndrome.

This chain uses TRBV30 with TRBJ2-2; D ambiguous. The CDR3 has 15 amino acids. V shed 0 bases and J shed 3 bases, with 11 bases lying between them. CDR1 and CDR2 (germline): GTSNPN, SVGIG (reference sequence). CDR3 DNA: TGTGCCTGGAGTGTAGGCAGCATGTACACCGGGGAGCTGTTTTTT. This translates into CAWSVGSMYTGELFF.

This chain uses TRBV18 with TRBJ2-7; tentatively, D is TRBD1 (5 bases). Trimming took 6 bases from V and 2 from J, leaving 8 bases between them. Germline V lookup: CDR1 KGHSH, CDR2 LQKENI. The CDR3 length is 12 residues. The CDR3 DNA is TGTGCCAGCTCCGACAGTACCTACGAGCAGTACTTC. It yields the protein CASSDSTYEQYF.

The genes are TRBV3-1 and TRBJ1-2, with no clear D. The CDR3 sequence is 13 residues long. Germline values: CDR1 LGHDT, CDR2 YNNKEL (reference sequence). V lost 2 bases, J lost 8 bases, and 12 bases lay in between. CDR3 DNA sequence: TGTGCCAGCAGCCAACTATCCCAGGCGGGCTACACCTTC. Amino acid sequence: CASSQLSQAGYTF.